This is a list of T cell receptor beta chains from one sample in a study of T cells in narcolepsy. TCRdb keeps only in-frame clones here, not all; method: immunoSEQ multiplex PCR. Here the sample spans about 36,000 clones, more than 75% being singletons. Sequencing was carried out using memory (CD45RA-) CD4+ T cells from blood. The source of these receptors is a human donor in good health. CDR3s include the opening cysteine and the closing phenylalanine or tryptophan. The D gene is left open where the match is weak.

CDR3 | length | J | D | V
CASSPRDHISYNEQFF | 16 | TRBJ2-1 | NA | TRBV9
CASSSRNSQPQHF | 13 | TRBJ1-5 | NA | TRBV27
CASSFSGPGEKLFF | 14 | TRBJ1-4 | NA | TRBV5-4
CASTSGGLIGYGELFF | 16 | TRBJ2-2 | NA | TRBV5-4
CASSQGLGTGGLNGYTF | 17 | TRBJ1-2 | TRBD1 | TRBV4-1
CASSGVINSGNTIYF | 15 | TRBJ1-3 | NA | TRBV11-3
CASSDVRGATTEAFF | 15 | TRBJ1-1 | NA | TRBV10-1
CASSSRAPRGDTQYF | 15 | TRBJ2-3 | NA | TRBV6-6
CASSLENYGYTF | 12 | TRBJ1-2 | NA | TRBV7-2
CASSRQGNTEAFF | 13 | TRBJ1-1 | TRBD1 | TRBV19
CASSPRDRAHEKLFF | 15 | TRBJ1-4 | TRBD1 | TRBV11-1
CASSASHRGNYGYTF | 15 | TRBJ1-2 | NA | TRBV9
CASSPGQDTGELFF | 14 | TRBJ2-2 | TRBD1 | TRBV7-9
CASSQGGQGIGTGELFF | 17 | TRBJ2-2 | TRBD1 | TRBV4-2
CASSEARSTGELFF | 14 | TRBJ2-2 | NA | TRBV2